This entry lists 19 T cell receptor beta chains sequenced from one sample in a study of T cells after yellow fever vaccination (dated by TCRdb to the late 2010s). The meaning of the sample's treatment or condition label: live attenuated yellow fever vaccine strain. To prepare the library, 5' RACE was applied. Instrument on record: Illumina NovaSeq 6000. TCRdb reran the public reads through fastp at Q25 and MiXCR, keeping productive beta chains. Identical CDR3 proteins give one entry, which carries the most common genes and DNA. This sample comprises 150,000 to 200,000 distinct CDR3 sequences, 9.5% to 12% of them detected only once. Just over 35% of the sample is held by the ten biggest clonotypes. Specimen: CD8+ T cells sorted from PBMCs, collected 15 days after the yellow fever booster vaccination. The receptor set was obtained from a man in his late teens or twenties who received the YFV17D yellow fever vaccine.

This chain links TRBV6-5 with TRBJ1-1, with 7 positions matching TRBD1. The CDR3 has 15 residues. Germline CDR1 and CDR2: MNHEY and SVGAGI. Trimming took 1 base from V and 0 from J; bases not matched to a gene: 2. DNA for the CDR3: TGTGCCAGCAGTTACTTGGGACAGATGAACACTGAAGCTTTCTTT. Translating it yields CASSYLGQMNTEAFF.

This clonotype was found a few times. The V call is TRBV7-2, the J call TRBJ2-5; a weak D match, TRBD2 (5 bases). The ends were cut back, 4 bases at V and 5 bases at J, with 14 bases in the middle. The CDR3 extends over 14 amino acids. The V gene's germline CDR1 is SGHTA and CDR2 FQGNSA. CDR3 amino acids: CASSSTRAVETQYF. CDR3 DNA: TGTGCCAGCAGCTCGACGAGGGCGGTGGAGACCCAGTACTTC.

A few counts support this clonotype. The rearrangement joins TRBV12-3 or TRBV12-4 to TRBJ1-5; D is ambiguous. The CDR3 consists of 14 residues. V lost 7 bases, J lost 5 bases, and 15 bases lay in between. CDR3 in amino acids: CASTSGEVHQPQHF. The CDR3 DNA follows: TGTGCCAGCACAAGCGGGGAGGTACATCAGCCCCAGCATTTT.

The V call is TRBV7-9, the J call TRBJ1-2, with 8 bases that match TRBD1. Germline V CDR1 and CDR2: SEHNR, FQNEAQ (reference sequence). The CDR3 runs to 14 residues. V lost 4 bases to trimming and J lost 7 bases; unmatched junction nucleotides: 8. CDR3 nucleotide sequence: TGTGCCAGCAGCTCTATTGGACAGGGTCGTGGCTACACCTTC. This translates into CASSSIGQGRGYTF.

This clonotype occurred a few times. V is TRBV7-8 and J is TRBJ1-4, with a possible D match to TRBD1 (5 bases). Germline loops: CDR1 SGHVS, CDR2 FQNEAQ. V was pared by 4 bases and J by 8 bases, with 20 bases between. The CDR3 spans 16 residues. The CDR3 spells CASSSNRGRNGEKLFF. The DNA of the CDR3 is TGTGCCAGCAGCTCCAACCGGGGGAGGAACGGCGAAAAACTGTTTTTT.

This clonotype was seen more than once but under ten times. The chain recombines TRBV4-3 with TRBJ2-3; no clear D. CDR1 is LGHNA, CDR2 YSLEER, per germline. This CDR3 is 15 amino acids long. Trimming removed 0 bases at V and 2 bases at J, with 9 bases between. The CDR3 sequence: CASSQDLVPTDTQYF. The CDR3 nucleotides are TGCGCCAGCAGCCAAGATCTGGTCCCCACAGATACGCAGTATTTT.

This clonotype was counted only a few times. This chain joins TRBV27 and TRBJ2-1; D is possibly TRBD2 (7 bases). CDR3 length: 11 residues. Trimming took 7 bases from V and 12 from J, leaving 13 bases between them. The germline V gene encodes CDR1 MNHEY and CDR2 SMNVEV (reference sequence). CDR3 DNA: TGTGCCAGCATGGCGGGGGCGGGGCAGTTCTTC. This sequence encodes CASMAGAGQFF.

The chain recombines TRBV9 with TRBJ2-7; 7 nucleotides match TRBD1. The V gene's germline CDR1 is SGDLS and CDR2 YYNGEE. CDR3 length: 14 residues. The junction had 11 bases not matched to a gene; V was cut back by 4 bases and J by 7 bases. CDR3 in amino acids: CASSSRQGQKEQYF. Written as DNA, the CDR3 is TGTGCCAGCAGCAGCCGACAGGGCCAAAAAGAGCAGTACTTC.

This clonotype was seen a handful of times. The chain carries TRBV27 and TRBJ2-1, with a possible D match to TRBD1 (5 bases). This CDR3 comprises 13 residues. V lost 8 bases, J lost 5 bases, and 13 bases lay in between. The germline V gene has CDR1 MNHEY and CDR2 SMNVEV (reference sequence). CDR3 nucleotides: TGTGCCAGCGCATTGAGGACACACAATGAGCAGTTCTTC. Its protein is CASALRTHNEQFF.

DNA for the CDR3: TGCGCCAGCAGCTTGGCACAGGGGAGAATCGAGCAGTACTTC. Encoded protein: CASSLAQGRIEQYF. V usage is TRBV5-1 and J usage is TRBJ2-7; 7 bases are shared with TRBD1. The germline gives CDR1 SGHRS, CDR2 YFSETQ. The ends lost 0 bases at V and 6 bases at J; junction bases unmatched: 6. The CDR3 length is 14 residues.

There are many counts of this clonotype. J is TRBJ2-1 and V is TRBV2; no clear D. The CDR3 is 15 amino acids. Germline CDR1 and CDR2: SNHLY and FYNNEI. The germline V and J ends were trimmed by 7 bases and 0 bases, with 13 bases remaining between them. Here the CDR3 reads CASIASRNSYNEQFF. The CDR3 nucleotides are TGTGCCAGCATAGCTTCAAGGAACTCCTACAATGAGCAGTTCTTC.

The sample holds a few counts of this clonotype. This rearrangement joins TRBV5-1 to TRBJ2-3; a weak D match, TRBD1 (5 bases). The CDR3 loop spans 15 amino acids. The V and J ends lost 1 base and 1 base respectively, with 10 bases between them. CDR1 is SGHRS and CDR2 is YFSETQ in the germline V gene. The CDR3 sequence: CASSLTQGGTDTQYF. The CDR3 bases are TGCGCCAGCAGCTTGACCCAGGGCGGCACAGATACGCAGTATTTT.

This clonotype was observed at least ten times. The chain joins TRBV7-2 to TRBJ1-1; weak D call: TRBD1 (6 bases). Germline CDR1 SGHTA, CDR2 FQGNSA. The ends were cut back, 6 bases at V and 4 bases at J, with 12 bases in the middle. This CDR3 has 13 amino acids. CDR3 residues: CASRRQEGTEAFF. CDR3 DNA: TGTGCCAGCAGGAGACAGGAAGGCACTGAAGCTTTCTTT.

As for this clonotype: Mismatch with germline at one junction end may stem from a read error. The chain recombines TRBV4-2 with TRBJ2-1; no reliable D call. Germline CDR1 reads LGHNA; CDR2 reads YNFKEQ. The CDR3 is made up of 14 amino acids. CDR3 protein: CASSQDGSDNEQFF. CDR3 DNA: TGTGCCAGCAGCCAAGACGGCTCCGACAATGAGCAGTTCTTC.

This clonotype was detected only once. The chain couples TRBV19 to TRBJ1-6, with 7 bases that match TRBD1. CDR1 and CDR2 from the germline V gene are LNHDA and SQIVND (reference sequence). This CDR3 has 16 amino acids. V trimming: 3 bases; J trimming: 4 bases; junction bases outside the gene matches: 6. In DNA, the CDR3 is TGTGCCAGTAGTATCACGGGACAGTTTTATAATTCACCCCTCCACTTT. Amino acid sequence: CASSITGQFYNSPLHF.

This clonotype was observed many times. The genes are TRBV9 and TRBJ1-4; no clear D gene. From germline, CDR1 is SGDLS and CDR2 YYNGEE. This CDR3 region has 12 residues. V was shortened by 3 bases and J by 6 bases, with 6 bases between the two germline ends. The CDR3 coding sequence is TGTGCCAGCAGCGCTTACGATGAAAAACTGTTTTTT. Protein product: CASSAYDEKLFF.

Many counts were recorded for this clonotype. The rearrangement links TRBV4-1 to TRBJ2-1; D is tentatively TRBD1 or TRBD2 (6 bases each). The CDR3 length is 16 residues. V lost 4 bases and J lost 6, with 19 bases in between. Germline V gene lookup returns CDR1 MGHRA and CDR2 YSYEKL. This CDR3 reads CASSLNVRGPLNEQFF. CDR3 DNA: TGCGCCAGCAGCCTAAACGTACGGGGGCCGCTCAATGAGCAGTTCTTC.

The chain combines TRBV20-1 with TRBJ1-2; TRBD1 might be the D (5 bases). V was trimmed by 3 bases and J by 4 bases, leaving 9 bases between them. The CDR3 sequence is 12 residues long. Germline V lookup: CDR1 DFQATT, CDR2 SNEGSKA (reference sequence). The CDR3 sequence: CSARTVGYGYTF. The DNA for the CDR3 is TGCAGTGCTAGGACAGTTGGCTATGGCTACACCTTC.

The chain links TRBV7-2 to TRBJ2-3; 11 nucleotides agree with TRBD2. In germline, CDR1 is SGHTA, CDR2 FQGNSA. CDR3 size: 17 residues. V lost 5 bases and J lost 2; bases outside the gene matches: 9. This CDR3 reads CASSLVLAGEFTDTQYF. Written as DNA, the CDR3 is TGTGCCAGCAGCCTCGTACTAGCGGGGGAATTCACAGATACGCAGTATTTT.